This T cell receptor (beta chain) derives from a study of metastatic and nonmetastatic thyroid tumors. Study summary: Repertoire comparison spanned blood and tumor or nodule tissue of malignant and benign thyroid patients.

Patients were all untreated before their thyroid surgery. Overall study results and limits: Versus benign nodules, malignant thyroid tumors reportedly had significantly higher TCR beta diversity, in blood and tumor.

Germline loops: CDR1 SNHLY, CDR2 FYNNEI. CDR3 length: 13 residues. Trimming took off 6 bases at V and 4 bases at J, with 10 bases between the two ends. A remark on this clone: Antigen: not known.

TCRdb reassembled clones from the PCR reads with MiXCR. The table shows about 41,000 clones, with 28% occurring only once. Sequenced input: blood. The source is a male donor with papillary thyroid cancer or a benign thyroid nodule (not recorded which). Some clones in this sample may be carry-over from other donors' samples. The J gene is TRBJ1-5, the V gene TRBV2; D possibly corresponds to TRBD1 (5 bases). The CDR3 DNA is TGTGCCAGCAGAGGACATTGGAATCAGCCCCAGCATTTT. Translating it yields CASRGHWNQPQHF.